The entry below gives a single T cell receptor beta chain sequence along with its context. Its antigen is not identified. This entry belongs to a study of shared clonotypes between healthy human individuals. CDR3 length equals 12 residues. Trimming shortened V by 8 bases and J by 7 bases, and 12 bases separated the two germline ends. Germline V gene data show CDR1 as ENHRY and CDR2 as SYGVKD. Each replicate PCR on the sorted subsets used around 200 ng DNA (around 30,000 T cell genomes). Only in-frame clones appear in the TCRdb table, and some are missing; sequencing was by immunoSEQ multiplex PCR. Of fewer than 2.5 million clones in the sample, over 85% were seen once. Healthy HIV-negative adults with no recent acute infections or vaccinations were recruited as donors. Study findings and constraints: Clonotypes that were shared across several donors made up approximately 5.1% of naive CD4 clonotypes. Donors were few, which limited the genetic and exposure-history diversity represented.

The source is a man aged 18 to 30 in good health. Some clones in this sample may be carry-over from other donors' samples. V is TRBV10-3 and J is TRBJ2-1; D possibly corresponds to TRBD1 (5 bases). Input material: naive CD4+ T cells from PBMCs. Specified subset: CD45RA+ positively selected. The CDR3 reads CAIGRVSNEQFF. The DNA for the CDR3 is TGTGCCATCGGCAGGGTTTCGAATGAGCAGTTCTTC.